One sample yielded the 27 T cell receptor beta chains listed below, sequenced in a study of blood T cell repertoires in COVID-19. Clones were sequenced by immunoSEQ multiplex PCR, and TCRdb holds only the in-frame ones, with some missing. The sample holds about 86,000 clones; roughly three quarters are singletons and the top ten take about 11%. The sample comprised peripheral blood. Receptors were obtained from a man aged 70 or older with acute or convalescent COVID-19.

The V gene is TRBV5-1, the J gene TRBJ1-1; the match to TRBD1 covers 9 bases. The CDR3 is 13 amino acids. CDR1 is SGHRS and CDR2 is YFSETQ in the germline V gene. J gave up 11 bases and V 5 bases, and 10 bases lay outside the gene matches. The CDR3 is CASSPGQGMKAFF. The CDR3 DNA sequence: TGCGCCAGCAGTCCGGGACAGGGCATGAAGGCTTTCTTT.

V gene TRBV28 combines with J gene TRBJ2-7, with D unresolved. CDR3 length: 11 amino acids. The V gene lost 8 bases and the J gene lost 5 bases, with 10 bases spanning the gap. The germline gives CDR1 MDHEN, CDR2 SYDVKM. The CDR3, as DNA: TGTGCCAGCCACCGCGAGGACGAGCAGTACTTC. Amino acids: CASHREDEQYF.

As DNA, the CDR3 is TGTGCCAGCAGTACGGTTGGCTACAATGAGCAGTTCTTC. This encodes CASSTVGYNEQFF. J is TRBJ2-1 and V is TRBV11-2; D unresolved. Germline V lookup: CDR1 SGHAT, CDR2 FQNNGV. The length of the CDR3 is 13 residues. Trimming shortened V by 6 bases and J by 3 bases, and 9 bases separated the two germline ends.

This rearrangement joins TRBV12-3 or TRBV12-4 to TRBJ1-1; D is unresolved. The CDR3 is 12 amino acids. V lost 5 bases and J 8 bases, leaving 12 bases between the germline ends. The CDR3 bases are TGTGCCAGCAGTCCACCCGCCGGGGAAGCTTTCTTT. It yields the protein CASSPPAGEAFF.

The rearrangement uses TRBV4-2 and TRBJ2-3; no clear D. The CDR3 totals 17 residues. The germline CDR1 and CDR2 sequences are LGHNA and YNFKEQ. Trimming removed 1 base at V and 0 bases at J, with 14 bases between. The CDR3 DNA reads TGTGCCAGCAGCCAAGTACGAGGCGGAACTAGCACAGATACGCAGTATTTT. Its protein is CASSQVRGGTSTDTQYF.

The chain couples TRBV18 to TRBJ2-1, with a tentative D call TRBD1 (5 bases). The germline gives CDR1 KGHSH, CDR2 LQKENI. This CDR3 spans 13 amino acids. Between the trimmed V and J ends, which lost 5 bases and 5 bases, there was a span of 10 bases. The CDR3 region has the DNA TGTGCCAGCTCAACAGGCCTGGACAATGAGCAGTTCTTC. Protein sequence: CASSTGLDNEQFF.

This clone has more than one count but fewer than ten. CDR3 coding DNA: TGTGCCAGCAGCCTGTTCACCGGGGAGCTGTTTTTT. Protein sequence: CASSLFTGELFF. This sequence joins TRBV11-2 and TRBJ2-2; no clear D gene. Germline V lookup: CDR1 SGHAT, CDR2 FQNNGV. The CDR3 sequence is 12 residues long. The germline V and J ends were trimmed by 5 bases and 4 bases, with 5 bases remaining between them.

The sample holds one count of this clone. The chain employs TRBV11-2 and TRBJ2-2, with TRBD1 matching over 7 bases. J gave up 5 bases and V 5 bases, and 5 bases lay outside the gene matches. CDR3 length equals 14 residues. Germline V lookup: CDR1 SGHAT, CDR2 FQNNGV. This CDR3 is CASSIPGQTGELFF. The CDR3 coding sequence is TGTGCCAGCAGCATTCCGGGACAGACCGGGGAGCTGTTTTTT.

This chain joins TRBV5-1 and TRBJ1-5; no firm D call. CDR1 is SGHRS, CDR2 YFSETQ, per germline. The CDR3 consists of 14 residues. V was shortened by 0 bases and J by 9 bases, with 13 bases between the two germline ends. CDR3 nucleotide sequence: TGCGCCAGCAGCTTGGGGACGACCGGAGGGCCCCAGCATTTT. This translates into CASSLGTTGGPQHF.

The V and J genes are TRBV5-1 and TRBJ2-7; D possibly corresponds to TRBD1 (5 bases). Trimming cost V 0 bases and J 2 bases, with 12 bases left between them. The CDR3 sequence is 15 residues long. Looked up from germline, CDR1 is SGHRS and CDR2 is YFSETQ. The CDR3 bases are TGCGCCAGCAGCTTGGCGCCAGGGATCACCTACGAGCAGTACTTC. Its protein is CASSLAPGITYEQYF.

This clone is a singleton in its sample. CDR3 in DNA: TGCGCCAGCAGTGAGACCCGCGGGGGGACCTCTGATACGCAGTATTTT. Its protein product is CASSETRGGTSDTQYF. The chain uses TRBV10-1 and TRBJ2-3; 8 bases agree with TRBD2. The J segment lost 6 bases and the V segment lost 2 bases, leaving 10 bases of the junction unmatched. CDR3 length equals 16 residues. Germline-derived CDR1 and CDR2 are WNHNN and SYGVQD (reference sequence).

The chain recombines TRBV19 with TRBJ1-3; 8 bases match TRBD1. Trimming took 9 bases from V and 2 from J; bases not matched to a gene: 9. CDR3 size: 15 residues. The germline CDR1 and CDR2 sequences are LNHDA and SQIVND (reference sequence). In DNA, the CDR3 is TGTGCCAGCCTAGGCCAGGGGGCCACTGGAAACACCATATATTTT. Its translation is CASLGQGATGNTIYF. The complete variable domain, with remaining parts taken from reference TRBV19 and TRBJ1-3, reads DGGITQSPKYLFRKEGQNVTLSCEQNLNHDAMYWYRQDPGQGLRLIYYSQIVNDFQKGDIAEGYSVSREKKESFPLTVTSAQKNPTAFYLCASLGQGATGNTIYFGEGSWLTVV.

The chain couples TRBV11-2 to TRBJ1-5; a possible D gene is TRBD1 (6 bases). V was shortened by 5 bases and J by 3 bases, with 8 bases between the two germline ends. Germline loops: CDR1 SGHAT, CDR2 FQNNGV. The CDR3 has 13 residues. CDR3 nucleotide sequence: TGTGCCAGCAGCCGACAGGACAATCAGCCCCAGCATTTT. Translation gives CASSRQDNQPQHF.

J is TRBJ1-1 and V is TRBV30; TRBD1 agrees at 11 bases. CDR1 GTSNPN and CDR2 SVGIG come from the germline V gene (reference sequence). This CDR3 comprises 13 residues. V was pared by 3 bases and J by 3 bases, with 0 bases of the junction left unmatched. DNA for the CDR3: TGTGCCTGGAGGGGACAGGGGGACACTGAAGCTTTCTTT. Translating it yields CAWRGQGDTEAFF.

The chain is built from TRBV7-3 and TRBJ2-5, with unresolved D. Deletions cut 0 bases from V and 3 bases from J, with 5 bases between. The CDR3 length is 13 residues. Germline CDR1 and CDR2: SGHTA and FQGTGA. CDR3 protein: CASSLTREETQYF. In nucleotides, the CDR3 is TGTGCCAGCAGCTTAACGCGTGAAGAGACCCAGTACTTC.

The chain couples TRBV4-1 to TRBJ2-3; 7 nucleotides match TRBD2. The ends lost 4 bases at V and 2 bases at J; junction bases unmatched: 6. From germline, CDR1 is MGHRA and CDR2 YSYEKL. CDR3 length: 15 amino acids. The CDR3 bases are TGCGCCAGCAGCCGAACTAGCGCCAACACAGATACGCAGTATTTT. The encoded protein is CASSRTSANTDTQYF.

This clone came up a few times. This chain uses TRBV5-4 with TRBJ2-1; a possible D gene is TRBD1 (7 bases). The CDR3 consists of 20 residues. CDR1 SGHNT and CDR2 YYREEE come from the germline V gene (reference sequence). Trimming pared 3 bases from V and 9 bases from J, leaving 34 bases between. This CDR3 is CASSSRGTARWVAVVSEQFF. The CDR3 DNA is TGTGCCAGCAGCTCCCGGGGGACAGCTCGTTGGGTAGCGGTCGTCTCTGAGCAGTTCTTC.

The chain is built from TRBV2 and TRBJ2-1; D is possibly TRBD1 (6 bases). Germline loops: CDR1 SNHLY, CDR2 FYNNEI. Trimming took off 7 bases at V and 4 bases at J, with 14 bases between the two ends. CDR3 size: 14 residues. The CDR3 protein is CASTQQGGYNEQFF. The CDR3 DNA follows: TGTGCCAGCACCCAACAGGGCGGATACAATGAGCAGTTCTTC. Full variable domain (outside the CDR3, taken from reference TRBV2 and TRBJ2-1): EPEVTQTPSHQVTQMGQEVILRCVPISNHLYFYWYRQILGQKVEFLVSFYNNEISEKSEIFDDQFSVERPDGSNFTLKIRSTKLEDSAMYFCASTQQGGYNEQFFGPGTRLTVL.

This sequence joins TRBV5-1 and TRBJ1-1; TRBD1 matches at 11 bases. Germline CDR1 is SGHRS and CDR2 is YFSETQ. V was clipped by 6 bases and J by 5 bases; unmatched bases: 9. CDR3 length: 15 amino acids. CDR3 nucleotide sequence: TGCGCCAGCATGGGGACAGGGGGGCCTCGGACTGAAGCTTTCTTT. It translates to CASMGTGGPRTEAFF.

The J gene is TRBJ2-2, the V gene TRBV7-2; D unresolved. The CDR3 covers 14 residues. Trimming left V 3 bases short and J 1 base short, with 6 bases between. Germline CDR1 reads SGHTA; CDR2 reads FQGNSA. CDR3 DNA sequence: TGTGCCAGCAGCTTTAACTGGAACACCGGGGAGCTGTTTTTT. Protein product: CASSFNWNTGELFF.

In DNA, the CDR3 is TGTGCCAGCAGCCGTACAGCTGAGACCCAGTACTTC. It translates to CASSRTAETQYF. The chain uses TRBV9 and TRBJ2-5; D is uncertain. The V and J ends lost 4 bases and 5 bases respectively, with 9 bases between them. CDR3 length: 12 amino acids. Germline-derived CDR1 and CDR2 are SGDLS and YYNGEE.

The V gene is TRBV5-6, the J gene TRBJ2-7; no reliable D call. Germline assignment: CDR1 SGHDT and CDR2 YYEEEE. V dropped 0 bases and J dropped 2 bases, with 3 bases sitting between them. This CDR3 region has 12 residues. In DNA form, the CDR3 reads TGTGCCAGCAGCTTGGCAGCCTACGAGCAGTACTTC. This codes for CASSLAAYEQYF.

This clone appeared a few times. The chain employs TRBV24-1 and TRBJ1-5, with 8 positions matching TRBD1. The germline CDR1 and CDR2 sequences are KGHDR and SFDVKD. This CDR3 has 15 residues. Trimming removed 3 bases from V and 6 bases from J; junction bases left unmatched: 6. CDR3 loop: CATSDAGGAGQPQHF. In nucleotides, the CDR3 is TGTGCCACCAGTGATGCAGGGGGCGCCGGTCAGCCCCAGCATTTT.

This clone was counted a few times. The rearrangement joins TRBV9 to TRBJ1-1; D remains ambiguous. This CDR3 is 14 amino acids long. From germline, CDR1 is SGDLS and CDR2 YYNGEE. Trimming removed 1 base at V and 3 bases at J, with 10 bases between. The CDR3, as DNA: TGTGCCAGCAGCGTACATGAGTCCTACACTGAAGCTTTCTTT. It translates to CASSVHESYTEAFF.

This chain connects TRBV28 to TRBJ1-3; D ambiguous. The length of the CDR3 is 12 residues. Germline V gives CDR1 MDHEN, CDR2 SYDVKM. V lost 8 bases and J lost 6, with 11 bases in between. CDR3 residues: CASAQQLNTIYF. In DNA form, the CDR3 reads TGTGCCAGCGCACAACAATTAAACACCATATATTTT. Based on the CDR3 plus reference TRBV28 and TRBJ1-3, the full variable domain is DVKVTQSSRYLVKRTGEKVFLECVQDMDHENMFWYRQDPGLGLRLIYFSYDVKMKEKGDIPEGYSVSREKKERFSLILESASTNQTSMYLCASAQQLNTIYFGEGSWLTVV.

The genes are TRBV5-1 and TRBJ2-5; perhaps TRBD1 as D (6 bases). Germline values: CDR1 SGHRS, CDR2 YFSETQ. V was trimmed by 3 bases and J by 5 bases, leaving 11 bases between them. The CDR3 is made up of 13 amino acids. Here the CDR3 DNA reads TGCGCCAGCAGCTCACAGGGTTGGGAGACCCAGTACTTC. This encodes CASSSQGWETQYF.

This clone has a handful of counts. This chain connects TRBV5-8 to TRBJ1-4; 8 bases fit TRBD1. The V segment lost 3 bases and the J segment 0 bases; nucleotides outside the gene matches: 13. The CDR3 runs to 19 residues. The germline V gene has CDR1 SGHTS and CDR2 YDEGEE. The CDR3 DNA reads TGTGCCAGCAGCTCTCCAGGAGGGACAGGAGTAACAACTAATGAAAAACTGTTTTTT. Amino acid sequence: CASSSPGGTGVTTNEKLFF.